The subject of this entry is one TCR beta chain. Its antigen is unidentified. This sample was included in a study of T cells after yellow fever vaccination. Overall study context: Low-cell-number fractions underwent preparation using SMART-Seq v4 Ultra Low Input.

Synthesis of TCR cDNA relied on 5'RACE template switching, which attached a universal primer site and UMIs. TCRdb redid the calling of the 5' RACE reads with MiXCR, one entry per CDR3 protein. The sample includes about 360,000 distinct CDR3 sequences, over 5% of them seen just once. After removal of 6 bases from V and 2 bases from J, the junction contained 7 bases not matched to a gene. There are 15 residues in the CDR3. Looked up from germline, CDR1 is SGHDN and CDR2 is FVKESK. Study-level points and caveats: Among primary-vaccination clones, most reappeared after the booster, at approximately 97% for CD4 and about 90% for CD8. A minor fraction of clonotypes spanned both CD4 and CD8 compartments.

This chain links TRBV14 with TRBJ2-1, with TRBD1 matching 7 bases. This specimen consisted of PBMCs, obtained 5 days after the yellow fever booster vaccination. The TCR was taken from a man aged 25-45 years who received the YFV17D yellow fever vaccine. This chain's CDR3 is CASRRGRGTYNEQFF. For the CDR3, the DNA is TGTGCCAGCAGAAGGGGGCGCGGTACCTACAATGAGCAGTTCTTC.